This T cell receptor beta chain was sequenced in a study of response to subunit inactivated influenza vaccine. Study-level points and caveats: Authors suggested each seasonal influenza vaccination recruits few new T cells.

TCRdb redid the calling of the RT-PCR reads with MiXCR, one entry per CDR3 protein. The sample consists of about 650,000 distinct CDR3 sequences, approximately 14% of them appearing once. CDR3 length equals 16 residues. Germline CDR1 is MDHEN and CDR2 is SYDVKM. V shed 7 bases and J shed 2 bases, with 20 bases lying between them. Note on this clonotype: The antigen remains unidentified.

The sample consisted of PBMCs from blood, taken 11 to 12 days after vaccination. The chain couples TRBV28 to TRBJ2-5; the D gene is possibly TRBD1 (6 bases). The TCR originated in a man aged 50 to 59 who received an inactivated influenza vaccine. The CDR3 bases are TGTGCCAGCAATCCGAATAAGGGGGACATACAAGAGACCCAGTACTTC. The encoded protein is CASNPNKGDIQETQYF.